Below, one T cell receptor (beta chain) is given with its context. The data were taken from a study of cytomegalovirus exposure and HLA in healthy donors. The PCR employed 60 Vbeta primers together with 13 Jbeta primers. Libraries were prepared by immunoSEQ multiplex PCR; TCRdb keeps only in-frame clonotypes and omits some of them. The sample consists of around 150,000 clones, around three quarters of them appearing once. Per germline, CDR1 GTSNPN and CDR2 SVGIG (reference sequence). Trimming stripped 4 bases from V and 0 bases from J, with 9 bases between. CDR3 length: 13 amino acids. The chain has TRBV30 and TRBJ1-2; D not certain. This clonotype was sampled from a man in his forties or fifties in good health and CMV-seronegative. Input material: PBMCs. CDR3 loop: CAWNRTPNYGYTF. In nucleotides, the CDR3 is TGTGCCTGGAACCGGACTCCTAACTATGGCTACACCTTC.